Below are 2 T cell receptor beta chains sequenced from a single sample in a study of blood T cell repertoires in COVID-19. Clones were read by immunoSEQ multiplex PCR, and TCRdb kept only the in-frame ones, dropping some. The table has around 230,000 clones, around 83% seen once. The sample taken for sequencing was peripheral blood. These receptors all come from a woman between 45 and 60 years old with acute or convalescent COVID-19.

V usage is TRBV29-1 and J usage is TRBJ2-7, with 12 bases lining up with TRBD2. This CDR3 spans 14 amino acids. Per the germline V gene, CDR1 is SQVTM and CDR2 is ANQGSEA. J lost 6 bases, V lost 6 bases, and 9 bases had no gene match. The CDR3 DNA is TGCAGCGTGGCTGGACTAGCGGGAAAGATCGAGCAGTACTTC. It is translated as CSVAGLAGKIEQYF.

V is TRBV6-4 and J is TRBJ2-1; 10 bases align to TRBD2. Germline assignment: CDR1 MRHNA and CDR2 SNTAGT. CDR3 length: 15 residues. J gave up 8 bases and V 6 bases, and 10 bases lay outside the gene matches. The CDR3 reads CASRLSGRAWDEQFF. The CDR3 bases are TGTGCCAGCAGACTCAGCGGGAGGGCCTGGGATGAGCAGTTCTTC.